This TCR beta chain was observed in a study of shared clonotypes between healthy human individuals. Overall study findings and caveats: With a few donors compared, around 5.4% of naive CD4 clonotypes were shared.

The method was immunoSEQ multiplex PCR; TCRdb's version includes in-frame clones alone and lacks a portion of them. The sample lists roughly 550,000 clones, about 95% occurring once. The CDR3 has 13 amino acids. V was trimmed by 3 bases and J by 7 bases, leaving 12 bases between them. Germline-derived CDR1 and CDR2 are SGHDN and FVKESK. In the case of this clone: Its antigen remains unknown.

Naive CD8 cells lacked CD45RO, underwent positive selection for CCR7 and left out terminally differentiated effector memory CD45RA+ cells. Adults of Caucasian background living in Nashville, Tennessee made up all donors. The TCR originated in a young woman in good health. Material: naive CD8+ T cells sorted from blood. The chain combines TRBV14 with TRBJ2-5; D gene uncertain. The CDR3 DNA follows: TGTGCCAGCAGCCAGAGCCGACTCGGGACCCAGTACTTC. Translated, it gives CASSQSRLGTQYF.